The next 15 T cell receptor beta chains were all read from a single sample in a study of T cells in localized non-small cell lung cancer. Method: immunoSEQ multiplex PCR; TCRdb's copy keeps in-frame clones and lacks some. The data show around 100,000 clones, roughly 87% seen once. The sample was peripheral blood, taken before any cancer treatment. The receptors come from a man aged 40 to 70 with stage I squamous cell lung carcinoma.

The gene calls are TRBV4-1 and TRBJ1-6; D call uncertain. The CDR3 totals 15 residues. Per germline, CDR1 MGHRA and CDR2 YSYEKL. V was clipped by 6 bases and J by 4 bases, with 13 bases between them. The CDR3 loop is CASRNRTAYNSPLHF. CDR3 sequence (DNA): TGCGCCAGCAGAAACCGGACGGCATATAATTCACCCCTCCACTTT.

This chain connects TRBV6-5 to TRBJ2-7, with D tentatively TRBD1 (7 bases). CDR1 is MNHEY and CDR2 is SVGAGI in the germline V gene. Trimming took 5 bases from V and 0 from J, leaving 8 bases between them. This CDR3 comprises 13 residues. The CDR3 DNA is TGTGCCAGCAGTCAGGGGGGCTCCTACGAGCAGTACTTC. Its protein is CASSQGGSYEQYF.

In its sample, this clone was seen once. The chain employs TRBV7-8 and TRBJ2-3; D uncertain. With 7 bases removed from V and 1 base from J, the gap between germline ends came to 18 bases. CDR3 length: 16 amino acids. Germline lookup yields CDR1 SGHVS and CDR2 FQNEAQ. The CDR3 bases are TGTGCCAGCATACCGATCGACGGGCTAGGCACAGATACGCAGTATTTT. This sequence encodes CASIPIDGLGTDTQYF. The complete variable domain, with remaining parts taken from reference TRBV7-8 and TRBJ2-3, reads GAGVSQSPRYKVAKRGQDVALRCDPISGHVSLFWYQQALGQGPEFLTYFQNEAQLDKSGLPSDRFFAERPEGSVSTLKIQRTQQEDSAVYLCASIPIDGLGTDTQYFGPGTRLTVL.

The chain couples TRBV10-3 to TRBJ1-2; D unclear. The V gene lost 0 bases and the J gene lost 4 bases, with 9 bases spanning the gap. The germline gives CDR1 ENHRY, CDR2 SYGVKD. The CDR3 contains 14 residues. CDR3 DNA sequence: TGTGCCATCAGTGAGTCGGGAGCTACCTATGGCTACACCTTC. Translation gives CAISESGATYGYTF.

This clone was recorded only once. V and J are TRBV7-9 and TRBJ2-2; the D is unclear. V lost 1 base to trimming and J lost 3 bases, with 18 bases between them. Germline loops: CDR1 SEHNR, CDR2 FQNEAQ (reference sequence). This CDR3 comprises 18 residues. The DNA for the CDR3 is TGTGCCAGCAGCTTAGGCCCAGTAGGGAAGGTATACACCGGGGAGCTGTTTTTT. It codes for CASSLGPVGKVYTGELFF.

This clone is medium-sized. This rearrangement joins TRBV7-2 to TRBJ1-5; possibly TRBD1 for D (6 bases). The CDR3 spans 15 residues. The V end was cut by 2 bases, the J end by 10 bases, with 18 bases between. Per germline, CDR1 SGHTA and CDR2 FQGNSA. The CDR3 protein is CASSLSKDSSYPQHF. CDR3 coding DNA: TGTGCCAGCAGCTTAAGCAAGGACAGCTCGTATCCCCAGCATTTT.

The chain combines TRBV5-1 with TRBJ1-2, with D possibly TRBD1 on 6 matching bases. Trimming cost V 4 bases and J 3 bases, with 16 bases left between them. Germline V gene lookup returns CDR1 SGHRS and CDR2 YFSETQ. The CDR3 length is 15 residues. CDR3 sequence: CASSARQGSYYGYTF. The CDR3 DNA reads TGCGCCAGCAGCGCCCGCCAGGGGTCCTACTATGGCTACACCTTC. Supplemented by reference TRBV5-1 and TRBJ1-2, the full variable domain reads KAGVTQTPRYLIKTRGQQVTLSCSPISGHRSVSWYQQTPGQGLQFLFEYFSETQRNKGNFPGRFSGRQFSNSRSEMNVSTLELGDSALYLCASSARQGSYYGYTFGSGTRLTVV.

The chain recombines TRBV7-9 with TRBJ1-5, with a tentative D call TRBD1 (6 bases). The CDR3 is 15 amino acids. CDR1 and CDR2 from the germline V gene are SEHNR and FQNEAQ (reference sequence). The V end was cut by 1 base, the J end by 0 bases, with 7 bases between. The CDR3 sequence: CASSLEGGSNQPQHF. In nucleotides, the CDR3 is TGTGCCAGCAGCTTAGAGGGGGGTAGCAATCAGCCCCAGCATTTT.

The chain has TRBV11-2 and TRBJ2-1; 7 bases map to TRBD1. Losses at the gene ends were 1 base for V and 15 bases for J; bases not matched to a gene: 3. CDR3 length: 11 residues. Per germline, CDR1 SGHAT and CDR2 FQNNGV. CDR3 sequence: CASSLVQGRFF. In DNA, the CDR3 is TGTGCCAGCAGCTTAGTACAGGGGAGGTTCTTC. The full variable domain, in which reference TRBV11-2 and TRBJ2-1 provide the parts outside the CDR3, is EAGVAQSPRYKIIEKRQSVAFWCNPISGHATLYWYQQILGQGPKLLIQFQNNGVVDDSQLPKDRFSAERLKGVDSTLKIQPAKLEDSAVYLCASSLVQGRFFGPGTRLTVL.

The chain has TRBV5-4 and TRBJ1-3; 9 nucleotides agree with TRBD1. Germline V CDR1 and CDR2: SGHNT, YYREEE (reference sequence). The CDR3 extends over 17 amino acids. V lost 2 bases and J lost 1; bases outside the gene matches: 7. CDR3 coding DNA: TGTGCCAGCAGCTTAAAGACAGGGGGGCCGTCTGGAAACACCATATATTTT. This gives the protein CASSLKTGGPSGNTIYF.

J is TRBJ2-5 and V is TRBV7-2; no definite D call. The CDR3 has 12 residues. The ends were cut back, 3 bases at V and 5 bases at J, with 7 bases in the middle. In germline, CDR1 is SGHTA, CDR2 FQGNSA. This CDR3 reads CASSLDSETQYF. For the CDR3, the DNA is TGTGCCAGCAGCTTGGATTCGGAGACCCAGTACTTC.

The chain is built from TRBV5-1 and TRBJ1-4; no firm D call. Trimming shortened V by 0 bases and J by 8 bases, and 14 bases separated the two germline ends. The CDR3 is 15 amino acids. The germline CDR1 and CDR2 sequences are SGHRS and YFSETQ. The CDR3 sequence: CASSLGAAREEKLFF. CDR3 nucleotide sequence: TGCGCCAGCAGCTTGGGGGCCGCCCGAGAAGAAAAACTGTTTTTT.

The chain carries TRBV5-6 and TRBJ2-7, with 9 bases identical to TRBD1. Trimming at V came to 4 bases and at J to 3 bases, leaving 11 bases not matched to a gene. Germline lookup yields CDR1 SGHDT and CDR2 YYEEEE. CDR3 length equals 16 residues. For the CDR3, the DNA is TGTGCCAGCAGCCCCCCGGGACAGGGCAAGATCTACGAGCAGTACTTC. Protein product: CASSPPGQGKIYEQYF.

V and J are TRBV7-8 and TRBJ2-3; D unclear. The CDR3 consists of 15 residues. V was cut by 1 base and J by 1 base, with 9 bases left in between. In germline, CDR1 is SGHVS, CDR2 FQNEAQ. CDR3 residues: CASSLEDGRTDTQYF. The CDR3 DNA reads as TGTGCCAGCAGCTTAGAGGATGGCCGCACAGATACGCAGTATTTT.

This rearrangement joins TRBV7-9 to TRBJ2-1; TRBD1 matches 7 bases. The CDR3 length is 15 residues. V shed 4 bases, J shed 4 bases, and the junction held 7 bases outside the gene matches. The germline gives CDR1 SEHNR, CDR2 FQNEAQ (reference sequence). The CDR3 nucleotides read TGTGCCAGCAGCTCGCCCGGGACAGTTTACAATGAGCAGTTCTTC. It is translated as CASSSPGTVYNEQFF.